This T cell receptor (beta chain) was sequenced for a study of identical twins (dated by TCRdb to 2016 to 2018). Regarding the study in general: To test whether fetal clonotypes persist, the study used deep sequencing on TCR alpha and beta repertoires from monozygotic twins, unrelated adults of various ages, and cord blood. Replicate twin experiments were performed at different times using different library preparation protocols to rule out contamination.

Comment on this clonotype: Its binding antigen is unknown. No much larger clonotype is one base removed from it; base qualities were not supplied.

Every donor was a healthy Caucasian. Three pairs of female monozygotic twins, all aged roughly 18 to 29 years, made up the twin cohort. Positive isolation kits from Invitrogen were used to isolate the CD4+ and CD8+ T cell populations. The library was built by means of 5' RACE. Sequenced using an Illumina HiSeq 2000. Template switching added a universal primer binding site, and the final cDNA carried a unique molecular identifier that allowed TCR cDNA molecules to be counted accurately. First-strand cDNA for TCR alpha and beta chains was synthesized from specific primers in the conserved constant-segment region. Each cDNA library was double barcoded, with a SMART-Mk sample barcode plus Illumina barcodes, to control for contamination. TruSeq adapter sequences, together with Illumina sample barcodes, were added in two successive PCR steps. Sequencing of the TCR alpha and beta cDNA libraries was done on the Illumina HiSeq platform using custom primers. The study's processing was this. MiGEC processed the raw reads to extract unique molecular identifiers, while MiXCR was used to determine the CDR3 positions. Recombination models were inferred per individual with the repgenHMM and IGoR tools using an EM algorithm. The tcR package in R was used for shared clonotype analysis, with sharing normalized by the product of cloneset sizes. To study raw recombination without the effects of thymic and clonal selection, out-of-frame nonproductive sequences were analyzed. Using fastp trimming at Q25 and MiXCR clonotype assembly, TCRdb reanalyzed the public sequencing data and kept in-frame beta chains. For every CDR3 protein sequence, its rows merge into one entry that carries the most common genes and DNA. The V and J calls were determined by TCRdb, not by the authors. This sample holds approximately 250,000 distinct CDR3 sequences; 6.5% to 8% were observed only once. In total, the top ten clones hold approximately 15% of the sample.

The full study reports these points: A weaker excess of twin sharing was found in beta out-of-frame sequences because the signal-to-noise ratio was lowered by fewer shared sequences. Compared with coincidental sharing between unrelated individuals, an excess of low generation-probability sequences was observed among out-of-frame TCR alpha sequences shared between twins. Invariant T cells such as MAIT and iNKT could partly confound zero-insertion analyses, though diverse VJ usage argued against this for most clonotypes. Because the same donors could not be followed over many years, the conclusions relied on cross-sectional statistical analysis. Abundant cord blood beta clonotypes carried fewer insertions; young adult naive repertoires showed a weaker similar trend, while memory repertoires showed none. In monozygotic twins, recombination models systematically underestimated out-of-frame TCR alpha sharing, but the models matched the sharing seen between unrelated individuals.

These same data were also listed under a study on T cells expressing NK-cell markers. The other study reports the following: Three sorted T-cell subsets (CD3+CD56+NKG2C+, CD3+CD56+NKG2C- and CD3+CD56-NKG2C+) from fewer than 10 donors had their TCR beta-chain repertoires profiled. Of the eight sequenced donors, seven were found to be HCMV-seropositive and one was found to be HCMV-seronegative. In several experiments an anti-gammadeltaTCR antibody was added to restrict sorting to alphabetaTCR-expressing T cells. For six donors, the dominant CD3+CD56+NKG2C+ clonotypes were among the top 10 CD8+ clonotypes and accounted for roughly 1.0-8% of CD8+ T cells. Those dominant clonotypes were again the most abundant among CD3+CD56-NKG2C+ cells in a few donors, at about 25-65%. It remained unclear whether the expanded NKG2C-expressing T cell clones were specific for HCMV antigens. The eight sequenced donors were randomly selected healthy volunteers, three men and five women. HCMV-specific IgG was detected in serum with a commercial ELISA kit to determine HCMV serostatus. Reads were demultiplexed and grouped by UMI with MIGEC, and clonotypes were assembled and quantified with MiTCR. Only TCR cDNA sequences supported by at least two reads were kept to exclude erroneous sequences. The tcR package was used for downstream repertoire analysis, with clonotypes matched between fractions based on CDR3 nucleotide sequence plus V segment. Antigen specificity was annotated against VDJdb with VDJmatch, allowing one amino acid substitution in CDR3.

This clonotype was sampled from a woman younger than 30 in good health. Sequences were obtained from CD8+ T cells sorted from blood.

The nucleotide sequence is given as TGTGCCAGCCGCGGACAGATCTACATGAACACTGAAGCTTTCTTT. It specifies CASRGQIYMNTEAFF. The chain couples TRBV25-1 to TRBJ1-1; TRBD1 could be the D gene, as 6 bases match. The CDR3 goes from the cysteine to the phenylalanine over 15 residues. Only the CDR3 DNA is retained, 45 bases long and in frame from the first base. V and J are truncated by 8 bases and 0 bases respectively, leaving an intervening sequence of 16 bases. CDR1 and CDR2, per the germline V gene, are MGHDK and SYGVNS.